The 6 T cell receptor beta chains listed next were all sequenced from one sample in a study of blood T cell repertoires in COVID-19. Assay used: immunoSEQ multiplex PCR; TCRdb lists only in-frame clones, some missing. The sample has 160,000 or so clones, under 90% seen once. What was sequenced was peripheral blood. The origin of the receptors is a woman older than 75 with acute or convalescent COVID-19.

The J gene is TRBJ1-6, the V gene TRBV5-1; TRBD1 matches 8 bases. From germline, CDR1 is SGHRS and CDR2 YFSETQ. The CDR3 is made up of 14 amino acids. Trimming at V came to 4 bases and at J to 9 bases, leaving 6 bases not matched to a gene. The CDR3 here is CASSQGQGSSPLHF. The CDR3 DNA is TGCGCCAGCAGCCAAGGACAGGGAAGTTCACCCCTCCACTTT.

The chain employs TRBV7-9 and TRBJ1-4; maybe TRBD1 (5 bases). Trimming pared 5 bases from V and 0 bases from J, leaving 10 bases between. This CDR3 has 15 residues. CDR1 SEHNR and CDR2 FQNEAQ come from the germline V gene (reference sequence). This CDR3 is CASSVDSATNEKLFF. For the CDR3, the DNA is TGTGCCAGCAGCGTTGACAGTGCAACTAATGAAAAACTGTTTTTT.

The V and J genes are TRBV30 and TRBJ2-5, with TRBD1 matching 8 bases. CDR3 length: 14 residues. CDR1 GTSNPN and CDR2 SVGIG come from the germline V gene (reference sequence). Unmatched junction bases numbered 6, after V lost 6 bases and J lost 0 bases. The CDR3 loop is CACNRDRYQETQYF. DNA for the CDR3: TGTGCCTGCAACCGGGACAGGTACCAAGAGACCCAGTACTTC.

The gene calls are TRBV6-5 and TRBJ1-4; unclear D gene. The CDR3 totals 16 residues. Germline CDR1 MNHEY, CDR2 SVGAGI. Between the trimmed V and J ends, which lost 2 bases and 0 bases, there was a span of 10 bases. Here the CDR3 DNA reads TGTGCCAGCAGTTACGGCCAGACTGCAACTAATGAAAAACTGTTTTTT. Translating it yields CASSYGQTATNEKLFF.

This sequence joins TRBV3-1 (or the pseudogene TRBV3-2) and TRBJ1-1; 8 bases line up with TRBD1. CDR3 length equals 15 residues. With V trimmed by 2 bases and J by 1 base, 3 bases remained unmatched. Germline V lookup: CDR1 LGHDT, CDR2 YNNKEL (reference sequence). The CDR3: CASSQTGTGNTEAFF. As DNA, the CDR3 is TGTGCCAGCAGCCAAACCGGGACAGGGAACACTGAAGCTTTCTTT.

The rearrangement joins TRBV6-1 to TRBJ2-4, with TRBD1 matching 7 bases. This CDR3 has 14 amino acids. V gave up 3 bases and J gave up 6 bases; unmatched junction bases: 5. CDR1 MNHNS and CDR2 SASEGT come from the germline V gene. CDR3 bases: TGTGCCAGCAGTGAGTCCCGACAGGGAAACATTCAGTACTTC. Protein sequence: CASSESRQGNIQYF.